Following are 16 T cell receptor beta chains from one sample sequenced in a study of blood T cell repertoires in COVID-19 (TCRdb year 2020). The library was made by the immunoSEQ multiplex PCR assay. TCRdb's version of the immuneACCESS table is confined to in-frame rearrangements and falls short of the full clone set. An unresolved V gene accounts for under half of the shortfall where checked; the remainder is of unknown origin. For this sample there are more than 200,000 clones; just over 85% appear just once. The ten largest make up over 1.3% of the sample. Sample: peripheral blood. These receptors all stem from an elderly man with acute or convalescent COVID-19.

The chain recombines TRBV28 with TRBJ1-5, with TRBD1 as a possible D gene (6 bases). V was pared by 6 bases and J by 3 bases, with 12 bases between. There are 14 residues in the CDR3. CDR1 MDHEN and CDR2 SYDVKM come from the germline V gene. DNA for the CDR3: TGTGCCAGCAGGCCACAGGGTACCAATCAGCCCCAGCATTTT. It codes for CASRPQGTNQPQHF.

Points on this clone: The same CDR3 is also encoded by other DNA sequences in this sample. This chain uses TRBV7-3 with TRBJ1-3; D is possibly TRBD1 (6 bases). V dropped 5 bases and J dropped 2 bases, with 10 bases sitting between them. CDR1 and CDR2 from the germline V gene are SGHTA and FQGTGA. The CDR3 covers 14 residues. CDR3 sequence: CASSLSGAGNTIYF. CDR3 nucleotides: TGTGCCAGCAGCCTATCAGGGGCTGGAAACACCATATATTTT. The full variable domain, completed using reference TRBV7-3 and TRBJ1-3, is GAGVSQTPSNKVTEKGKYVELRCDPISGHTALYWYRQSLGQGPEFLIYFQGTGAADDSGLPNDRFFAVRPEGSVSTLKIQRTERGDSAVYLCASSLSGAGNTIYFGEGSWLTVV.

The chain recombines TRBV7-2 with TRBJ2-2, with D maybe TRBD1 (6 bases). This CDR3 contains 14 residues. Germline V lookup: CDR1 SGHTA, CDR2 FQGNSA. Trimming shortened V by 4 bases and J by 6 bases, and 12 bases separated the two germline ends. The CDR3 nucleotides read TGTGCCAGCAGCTCGGGACACGTACCCGGGGAGCTGTTTTTT. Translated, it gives CASSSGHVPGELFF.

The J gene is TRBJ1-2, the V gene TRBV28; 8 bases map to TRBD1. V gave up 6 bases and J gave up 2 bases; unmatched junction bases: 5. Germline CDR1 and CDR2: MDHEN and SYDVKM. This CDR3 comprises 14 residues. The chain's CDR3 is CASSGQGRNYGYTF. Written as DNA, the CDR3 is TGTGCCAGCAGCGGACAGGGAAGAAACTATGGCTACACCTTC.

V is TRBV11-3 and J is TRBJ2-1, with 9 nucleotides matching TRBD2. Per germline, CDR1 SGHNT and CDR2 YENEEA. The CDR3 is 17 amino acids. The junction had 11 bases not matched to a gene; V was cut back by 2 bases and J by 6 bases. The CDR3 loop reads CASSLKGRIAGVNEQFF. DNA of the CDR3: TGTGCCAGCAGCTTAAAAGGCCGAATAGCGGGAGTCAATGAGCAGTTCTTC.

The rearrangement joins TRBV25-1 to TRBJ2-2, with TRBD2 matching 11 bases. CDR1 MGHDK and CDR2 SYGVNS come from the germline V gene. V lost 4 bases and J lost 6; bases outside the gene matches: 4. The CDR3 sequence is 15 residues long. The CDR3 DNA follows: TGTGCCAGCAGTGGGCTTAGCGGGAGGGCCGGGGAGCTGTTTTTT. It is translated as CASSGLSGRAGELFF.

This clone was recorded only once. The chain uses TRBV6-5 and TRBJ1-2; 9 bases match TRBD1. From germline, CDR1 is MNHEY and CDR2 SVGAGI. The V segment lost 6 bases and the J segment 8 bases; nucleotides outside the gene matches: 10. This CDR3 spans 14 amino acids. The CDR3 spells CASRKTGTGNGYTF. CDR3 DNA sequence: TGTGCCAGCAGGAAAACCGGGACAGGGAACGGCTACACCTTC.

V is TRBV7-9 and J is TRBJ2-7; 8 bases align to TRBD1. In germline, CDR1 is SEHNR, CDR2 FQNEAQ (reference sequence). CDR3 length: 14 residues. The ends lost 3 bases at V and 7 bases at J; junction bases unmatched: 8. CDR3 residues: CASSFGQGAGEQYF. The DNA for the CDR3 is TGTGCCAGCAGCTTCGGGCAGGGGGCGGGTGAGCAGTACTTC. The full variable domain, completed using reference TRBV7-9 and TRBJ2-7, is DTGVSQNPRHKITKRGQNVTFRCDPISEHNRLYWYRQTLGQGPEFLTYFQNEAQLEKSRLLSDRFSAERPKGSFSTLEIQRTEQGDSAMYLCASSFGQGAGEQYFGPGTRLTVT.

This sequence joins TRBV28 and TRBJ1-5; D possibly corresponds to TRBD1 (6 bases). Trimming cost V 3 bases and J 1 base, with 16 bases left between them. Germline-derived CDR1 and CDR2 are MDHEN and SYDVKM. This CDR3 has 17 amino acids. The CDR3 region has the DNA TGTGCCAGCAGTTTTAGAAGGGGGGGGGAAAGCAATCAGCCCCAGCATTTT. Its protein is CASSFRRGGESNQPQHF. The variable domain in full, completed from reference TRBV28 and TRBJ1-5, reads DVKVTQSSRYLVKRTGEKVFLECVQDMDHENMFWYRQDPGLGLRLIYFSYDVKMKEKGDIPEGYSVSREKKERFSLILESASTNQTSMYLCASSFRRGGESNQPQHFGDGTRLSIL.

The CDR3 nucleotides are TGTGCCAGCAGCTTCGGAGGACAGAACTATGGCTACACCTTC. This translates into CASSFGGQNYGYTF. The rearrangement uses TRBV7-9 and TRBJ1-2; D possibly corresponds to TRBD1 (6 bases). V was cut by 3 bases and J by 2 bases, with 10 bases left in between. Germline V CDR1 and CDR2: SEHNR, FQNEAQ (reference sequence). The CDR3 totals 14 residues. The full variable domain, rest sourced from reference TRBV7-9 and TRBJ1-2, is DTGVSQNPRHKITKRGQNVTFRCDPISEHNRLYWYRQTLGQGPEFLTYFQNEAQLEKSRLLSDRFSAERPKGSFSTLEIQRTEQGDSAMYLCASSFGGQNYGYTFGSGTRLTVV.

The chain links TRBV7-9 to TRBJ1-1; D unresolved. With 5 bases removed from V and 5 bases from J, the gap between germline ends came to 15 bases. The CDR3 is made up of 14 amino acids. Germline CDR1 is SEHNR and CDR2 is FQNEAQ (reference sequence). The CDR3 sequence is CASSATGVETEAFF. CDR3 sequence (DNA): TGTGCCAGCAGCGCGACGGGAGTGGAAACTGAAGCTTTCTTT.

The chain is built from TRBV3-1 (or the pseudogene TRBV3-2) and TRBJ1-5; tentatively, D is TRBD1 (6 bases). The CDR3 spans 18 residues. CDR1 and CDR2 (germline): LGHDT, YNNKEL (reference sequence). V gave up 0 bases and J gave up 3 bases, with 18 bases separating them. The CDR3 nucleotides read TGTGCCAGCAGCCAAGAAGCCCTGGCAGGGGCCCTCAATCAGCCCCAGCATTTT. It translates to CASSQEALAGALNQPQHF.

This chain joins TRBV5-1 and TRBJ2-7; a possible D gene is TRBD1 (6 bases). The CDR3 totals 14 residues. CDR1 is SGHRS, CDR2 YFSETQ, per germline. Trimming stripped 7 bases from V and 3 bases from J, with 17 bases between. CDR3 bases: TGCGCCAGCTCAATCGACAGGTATGGCTACGAGCAGTACTTC. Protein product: CASSIDRYGYEQYF.

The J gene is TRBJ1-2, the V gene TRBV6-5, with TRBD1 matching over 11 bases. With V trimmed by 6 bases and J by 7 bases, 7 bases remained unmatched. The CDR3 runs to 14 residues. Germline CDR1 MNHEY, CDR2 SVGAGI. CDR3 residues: CASRDTGTGGGYTF. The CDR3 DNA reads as TGTGCCAGCAGAGATACCGGGACAGGGGGTGGCTACACCTTC.

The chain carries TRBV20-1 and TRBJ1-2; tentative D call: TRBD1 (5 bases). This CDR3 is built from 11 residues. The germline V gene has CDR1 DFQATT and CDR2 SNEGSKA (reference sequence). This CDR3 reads CRAGQSYGYTF. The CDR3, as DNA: TGCAGGGCGGGGCAGAGCTATGGCTACACCTTC.

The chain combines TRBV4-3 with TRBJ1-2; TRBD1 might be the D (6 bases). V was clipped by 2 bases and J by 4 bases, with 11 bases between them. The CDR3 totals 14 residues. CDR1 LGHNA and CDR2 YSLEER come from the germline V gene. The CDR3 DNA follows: TGCGCCAGCAGCCAAACCCGGACAGTCTATGGCTACACCTTC. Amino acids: CASSQTRTVYGYTF.